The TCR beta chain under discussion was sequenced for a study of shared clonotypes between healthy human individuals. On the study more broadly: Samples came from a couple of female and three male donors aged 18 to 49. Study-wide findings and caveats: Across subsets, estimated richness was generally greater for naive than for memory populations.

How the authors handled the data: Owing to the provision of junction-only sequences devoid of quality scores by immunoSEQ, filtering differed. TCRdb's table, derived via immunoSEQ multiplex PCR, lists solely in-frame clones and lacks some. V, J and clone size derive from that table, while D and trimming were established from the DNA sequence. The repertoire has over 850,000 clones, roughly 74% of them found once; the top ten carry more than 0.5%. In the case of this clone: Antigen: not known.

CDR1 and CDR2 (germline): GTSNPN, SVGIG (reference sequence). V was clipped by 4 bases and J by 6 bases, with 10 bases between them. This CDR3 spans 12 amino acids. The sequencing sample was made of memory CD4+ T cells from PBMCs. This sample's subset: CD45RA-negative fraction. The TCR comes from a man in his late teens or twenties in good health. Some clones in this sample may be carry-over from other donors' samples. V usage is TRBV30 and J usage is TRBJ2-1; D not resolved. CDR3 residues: CAWTSRRNEQFF. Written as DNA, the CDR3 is TGTGCCTGGACGAGTCGACGCAATGAGCAGTTCTTC.